The 30 T cell receptor beta chains listed next were all sequenced from one sample in a study of control samples from healthy donors and cancer patients. The data were produced by immunoSEQ multiplex PCR, yet TCRdb's version contains in-frame clones alone and is incomplete. The sample records 80,000 or so clones, 90% to 95% being singletons. The sample comprised blood. The receptors come from a woman aged 40 to 55 in good health.

This sequence joins TRBV7-9 and TRBJ1-2; D possibly corresponds to TRBD1 (6 bases). Germline V gives CDR1 SEHNR, CDR2 FQNEAQ (reference sequence). This CDR3 spans 12 amino acids. Deletions cut 1 base from V and 10 bases from J, with 10 bases between. CDR3 protein: CASSLEQGTYTF. CDR3 in DNA: TGTGCCAGCAGCTTAGAACAGGGCACCTACACCTTC.

The CDR3 sequence is CASSRALGETQYF. The CDR3 region has the DNA TGTGCCAGCTCGCGGGCTCTGGGGGAGACCCAGTACTTC. This chain links TRBV18 with TRBJ2-5; TRBD2 is a possible D gene (5 bases). Trimming pared 6 bases from V and 5 bases from J, leaving 13 bases between. CDR1 is KGHSH, CDR2 LQKENI, per germline. The CDR3 totals 13 residues.

The rearrangement links TRBV16 to TRBJ1-1, with 7 positions matching TRBD1. Trimming removed 5 bases from V and 3 bases from J; junction bases left unmatched: 6. Germline V gene data show CDR1 as KGHSY and CDR2 as FQNENV. The CDR3 has 14 residues. The CDR3 coding sequence is TGTGCCAGCAGCGGGACAGCTCAGGACACTGAAGCTTTCTTT. Translating gives CASSGTAQDTEAFF.

The chain links TRBV2 to TRBJ1-3; 8 bases agree with TRBD1. CDR1 is SNHLY and CDR2 is FYNNEI in the germline V gene. V dropped 6 bases and J dropped 8; count of bases not matched to a gene: 9. The CDR3 totals 14 residues. DNA of the CDR3: TGTGCCAGCAGGGAGTTCAGGGGGCTGGACACCATATATTTT. This sequence encodes CASREFRGLDTIYF.

The chain uses TRBV7-8 and TRBJ1-4, with a possible D match to TRBD1 (5 bases). Trimming left V 5 bases short and J 7 bases short, with 11 bases between. The CDR3 contains 13 residues. The germline V gene has CDR1 SGHVS and CDR2 FQNEAQ. The CDR3 DNA reads as TGTGCCAGCAGCCGTCACAGGACTGAAAAACTGTTTTTT. Residues: CASSRHRTEKLFF.

CDR3 in amino acids: CASSQGPGRGGEQYF. The DNA of the CDR3 is TGCGCCAGCAGCCAAGGGCCGGGGAGGGGAGGCGAGCAGTACTTC. The chain uses TRBV4-1 and TRBJ2-7, with TRBD2 identical over 7 bases. The trim removed 1 base at V and 6 bases at J, leaving 9 bases unmatched. This CDR3 is 15 amino acids long. Germline values: CDR1 MGHRA, CDR2 YSYEKL.

This rearrangement joins TRBV19 to TRBJ1-4, with D maybe TRBD1 (5 bases). V gave up 7 bases and J gave up 3 bases, with 15 bases separating them. The germline V gene has CDR1 LNHDA and CDR2 SQIVND (reference sequence). The CDR3 extends over 15 amino acids. In DNA form, the CDR3 reads TGTGCCAGTACCTCCGGGTCGGGGGCTAATGAAAAACTGTTTTTT. Translation gives CASTSGSGANEKLFF.

The gene calls are TRBV2 and TRBJ1-2; D is undetermined. The CDR3 is made up of 15 amino acids. V was pared by 4 bases and J by 7 bases, with 19 bases between. Germline V gene data show CDR1 as SNHLY and CDR2 as FYNNEI. DNA of the CDR3: TGTGCCAGCAGTGCTTCGCAGAGATATACCGTTGGCTACACCTTC. Encoded protein: CASSASQRYTVGYTF.

This chain links TRBV15 with TRBJ1-3, with D unresolved. CDR3 length: 16 residues. Trimming removed 2 bases from V and 0 bases from J, with 11 bases in between. Per germline, CDR1 LNHNV and CDR2 YYDKDF (reference sequence). The CDR3 sequence is CATSRLPSYSGNTIYF. The CDR3 DNA reads TGTGCCACCAGCAGACTTCCCTCCTACTCTGGAAACACCATATATTTT. The complete variable domain, with remaining parts taken from reference TRBV15 and TRBJ1-3, reads DAMVIQNPRYQVTQFGKPVTLSCSQTLNHNVMYWYQQKSSQAPKLLFHYYDKDFNNEADTPDNFQSRRPNTSFCFLDIRSPGLGDTAMYLCATSRLPSYSGNTIYFGEGSWLTVV.

J is TRBJ1-3 and V is TRBV3-1 (or the pseudogene TRBV3-2), with 10 bases identical to TRBD1. CDR1 is LGHDT and CDR2 is YNNKEL in the germline V gene (reference sequence). CDR3 length equals 22 residues. The V and J ends lost 3 bases and 2 bases, in that order; junction bases with no gene match: 22. DNA for the CDR3: TGTGCCAGCAGCCAGGAAGAGGTGGTCGGGACAGGGGAACTATTTCCTGGAAACACCATATATTTT. Protein sequence: CASSQEEVVGTGELFPGNTIYF.

The chain couples TRBV20-1 to TRBJ1-1; D is undetermined. V was pared by 3 bases and J by 3 bases, with 2 bases between. The germline gives CDR1 DFQATT, CDR2 SNEGSKA (reference sequence). CDR3 length: 10 amino acids. CDR3 loop: CSARDTEAFF. As DNA, the CDR3 is TGCAGTGCTAGGGACACTGAAGCTTTCTTT.

This clone was seen just once. V gene TRBV28 combines with J gene TRBJ1-2; perhaps TRBD1 as D (5 bases). Trimming removed 0 bases at V and 4 bases at J, with 9 bases between. CDR3 length: 14 amino acids. Germline CDR1 is MDHEN and CDR2 is SYDVKM. Written as DNA, the CDR3 is TGTGCCAGCAGTTTATGGGACAAGGCCTATGGCTACACCTTC. This encodes CASSLWDKAYGYTF.

This clone occurred once. The V and J genes are TRBV4-2 and TRBJ2-1; possibly TRBD1 for D (5 bases). The germline V and J ends were trimmed by 1 base and 1 base, with 11 bases remaining between them. Germline CDR1 reads LGHNA; CDR2 reads YNFKEQ. The CDR3 is 16 residues long. The CDR3 reads CASSQGSRASYNEQFF. DNA for the CDR3: TGTGCCAGCAGCCAAGGTTCCAGGGCGTCCTACAATGAGCAGTTCTTC.

V is TRBV27 and J is TRBJ2-5; the D gene could be TRBD1 or TRBD2 (5 bases each). V dropped 8 bases and J dropped 6 bases, with 16 bases sitting between them. The CDR3 length is 13 residues. From germline, CDR1 is MNHEY and CDR2 SMNVEV (reference sequence). DNA for the CDR3: TGTGCCAGCGGCGTGTTCGGGGCAAAGACCCAGTACTTC. Translating it yields CASGVFGAKTQYF.

V gene TRBV5-5 combines with J gene TRBJ2-1; no reliable D call. The CDR3 has 16 amino acids. The germline CDR1 and CDR2 sequences are SGHKS and YYEKEE (reference sequence). V lost 1 base, J lost 8 bases, and 19 bases lay in between. The CDR3 loop reads CASSLFAISSSDEQFF. As DNA, the CDR3 is TGTGCCAGCAGCTTGTTTGCTATTTCGTCGAGTGATGAGCAGTTCTTC.

The chain couples TRBV5-1 to TRBJ1-3; D call uncertain. The CDR3 contains 11 residues. Germline V gene lookup returns CDR1 SGHRS and CDR2 YFSETQ. Trimming took off 3 bases at V and 4 bases at J, with 2 bases between the two ends. Here the CDR3 reads CASSYGNTIYF. The CDR3 bases are TGCGCCAGCAGCTACGGAAACACCATATATTTT.

The chain carries TRBV29-1 and TRBJ2-5; D could derive from TRBD1 or TRBD2 (6 bases each). Per the germline V gene, CDR1 is SQVTM and CDR2 is ANQGSEA. Trimming took 1 base from V and 3 from J, leaving 9 bases between them. The CDR3 runs to 13 residues. The CDR3 DNA reads TGCAGCGTTGAAGGGAGGGGGGAAGAGACCCAGTACTTC. Translated, it gives CSVEGRGEETQYF. Full variable domain (remainder filled in from reference TRBV29-1 and TRBJ2-5): SAVISQKPSRDICQRGTSLTIQCQVDSQVTMMFWYRQQPGQSLTLIATANQGSEATYESGFVIDKFPISRPNLTFSTLTVSNMSPEDSSIYLCSVEGRGEETQYFGPGTRLLVL.

This chain uses TRBV6-2 or TRBV6-3 with TRBJ1-1; no reliable D call. The CDR3 is made up of 14 amino acids. Deletions cut 5 bases from V and 1 base from J, with 11 bases between. Germline V CDR1 and CDR2: MNHEY, SVGEGT. CDR3 in amino acids: CASSKLSGNTEAFF. CDR3 coding DNA: TGTGCCAGCAGTAAATTGAGTGGGAACACTGAAGCTTTCTTT.

The chain uses TRBV6-5 and TRBJ1-6; TRBD1 is a possible D gene (6 bases). Deletions cut 6 bases from V and 8 bases from J, with 14 bases between. The V gene's germline CDR1 is MNHEY and CDR2 SVGAGI. The CDR3 length is 14 residues. CDR3 protein: CASSLRGSDSPLHF. Written as DNA, the CDR3 is TGTGCCAGCAGCCTGAGGGGGTCCGATTCACCCCTCCACTTT.

This clone was detected once. The chain carries TRBV6-5 and TRBJ2-3; 7 bases align to TRBD2. This CDR3 contains 14 residues. V was clipped by 3 bases and J by 4 bases; unmatched bases: 4. From germline, CDR1 is MNHEY and CDR2 SVGAGI. The CDR3 DNA is TGTGCCAGCAGTTATGCGGGAGTGGCAGATACGCAGTATTTT. Translating it yields CASSYAGVADTQYF.

The chain uses TRBV10-3 and TRBJ1-1; D gene ambiguous. Looked up from germline, CDR1 is ENHRY and CDR2 is SYGVKD. Deletions cut 3 bases from V and 4 bases from J, with 12 bases between. There are 14 residues in the CDR3. DNA for the CDR3: TGTGCCATCAGTGACGCTCGCCGCGGCACTGAAGCTTTCTTT. Its protein product is CAISDARRGTEAFF.

The chain has TRBV4-3 and TRBJ1-3; TRBD1 matches 7 bases. The CDR3 is 16 residues long. With 4 bases clipped from V and 2 bases from J, the junction kept 8 bases outside the gene matches. Per the germline V gene, CDR1 is LGHNA and CDR2 is YSLEER. The CDR3 DNA is TGCGCCAGCAGCCGGAACACAGGGGTTGCTGGAAACACCATATATTTT. This gives the protein CASSRNTGVAGNTIYF.

This clone was counted once. The genes are TRBV18 and TRBJ2-1, with D uncertain. Per the germline V gene, CDR1 is KGHSH and CDR2 is LQKENI. Trimming pared 8 bases from V and 2 bases from J, leaving 10 bases between. CDR3 length: 13 amino acids. The CDR3 DNA follows: TGTGCCAGCGGTGAACGAGCCTACAATGAGCAGTTCTTC. Amino acid sequence: CASGERAYNEQFF. Supplemented by reference TRBV18 and TRBJ2-1, the full variable domain reads NAGVMQNPRHLVRRRGQEARLRCSPMKGHSHVYWYRQLPEEGLKFMVYLQKENIIDESGMPKERFSAEFPKEGPSILRIQQVVRGDSAAYFCASGERAYNEQFFGPGTRLTVL.

The gene calls are TRBV21-1 and TRBJ1-2. TRBV21-1 is a listed pseudogene. The CDR3 contains 13 residues. The CDR3 region has the DNA TGTGCCAGCAGCAAAGCGTCAGACTCCGGCTACACCTTC. Its translation is CASSKASDSGYTF.

The genes are TRBV15 and TRBJ2-3; 8 nucleotides match TRBD2. The CDR3 contains 16 residues. The V gene's germline CDR1 is LNHNV and CDR2 YYDKDF (reference sequence). The V segment lost 8 bases and the J segment 2 bases; nucleotides outside the gene matches: 12. The CDR3 spells CATPGRDRFFTDTQYF. CDR3 coding DNA: TGTGCCACCCCCGGGAGGGATCGGTTTTTCACAGATACGCAGTATTTT.

The chain recombines TRBV6-5 with TRBJ2-5, with D uncertain. V lost 8 bases and J lost 2, with 18 bases in between. The CDR3 extends over 15 amino acids. Germline assignment: CDR1 MNHEY and CDR2 SVGAGI. CDR3 protein: CASSPPPSTQETQYF. CDR3 nucleotide sequence: TGTGCCAGCTCTCCCCCTCCCAGTACACAAGAGACCCAGTACTTC.

The chain uses TRBV29-1 and TRBJ2-7; the match to TRBD1 covers 7 bases. Unmatched junction bases numbered 6, after V lost 2 bases and J lost 2 bases. This CDR3 spans 14 amino acids. CDR1 is SQVTM and CDR2 is ANQGSEA in the germline V gene. CDR3 sequence reads: CSVERQGQAYEQYF. The DNA for the CDR3 is TGCAGCGTTGAAAGACAGGGTCAGGCCTACGAGCAGTACTTC.

The J gene is TRBJ1-1, the V gene TRBV6-1, with no clear D. Germline V gives CDR1 MNHNS, CDR2 SASEGT. The CDR3 consists of 13 residues. V dropped 1 base and J dropped 1 base, with 4 bases sitting between them. The chain's CDR3 is CASSEVQNTEAFF. The CDR3 bases are TGTGCCAGCAGTGAAGTACAGAACACTGAAGCTTTCTTT.

V and J are TRBV27 and TRBJ2-7; the D is unclear. Germline-derived CDR1 and CDR2 are MNHEY and SMNVEV (reference sequence). The ends were cut back, 3 bases at V and 9 bases at J, with 21 bases in the middle. The CDR3 contains 15 residues. CDR3 amino acids: CASSFIPFGPVGQYF. As DNA, the CDR3 is TGTGCCAGCAGTTTCATTCCCTTTGGACCCGTGGGGCAGTACTTC.

The rearrangement links TRBV27 to TRBJ1-6, with D unclear. CDR3 length: 14 residues. V was pared by 3 bases and J by 9 bases, with 12 bases between. Germline-derived CDR1 and CDR2 are MNHEY and SMNVEV (reference sequence). CDR3 amino acids: CASSFDGLVSPLHF. The CDR3 coding sequence is TGTGCCAGCAGTTTTGATGGGTTGGTTTCACCCCTCCACTTT.